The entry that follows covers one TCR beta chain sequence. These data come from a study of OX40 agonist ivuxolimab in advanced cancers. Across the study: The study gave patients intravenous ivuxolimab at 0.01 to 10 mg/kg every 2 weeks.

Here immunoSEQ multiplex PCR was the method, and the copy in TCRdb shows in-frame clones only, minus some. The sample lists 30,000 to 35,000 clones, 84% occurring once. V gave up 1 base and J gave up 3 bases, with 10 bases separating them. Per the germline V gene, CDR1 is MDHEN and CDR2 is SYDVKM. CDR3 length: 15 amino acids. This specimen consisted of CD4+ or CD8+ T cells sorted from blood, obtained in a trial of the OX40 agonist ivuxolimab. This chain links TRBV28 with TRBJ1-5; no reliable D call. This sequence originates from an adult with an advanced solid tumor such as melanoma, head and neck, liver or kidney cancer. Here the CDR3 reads CASSLSVWANQPQHF. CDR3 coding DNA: TGTGCCAGCAGTTTATCGGTCTGGGCCAATCAGCCCCAGCATTTT.